One sample yielded the 32 T cell receptor beta chains listed below, sequenced in a study of T cell responses to AZD1222 COVID-19 vaccine. The data were produced by immunoSEQ multiplex PCR, yet TCRdb's version contains in-frame clones alone and is incomplete. Of about 200,000 clones listed, approximately 93% were seen once; the top ten hold around 1%. Specimen: peripheral blood, collected 28 days after the second AZD1222 dose. These receptors all come from an adult who received the AZD1222 COVID-19 vaccine.

The chain combines TRBV12-3 or TRBV12-4 with TRBJ1-1, with D unresolved. V lost 3 bases to trimming and J lost 4 bases, with 9 bases between them. CDR3 length: 13 amino acids. The CDR3 bases are TGTGCCAGCAGTTTCGGGGATGGCACTGAAGCTTTCTTT. It encodes CASSFGDGTEAFF.

This chain joins TRBV4-1 and TRBJ1-6; no reliable D call. V lost 2 bases and J lost 9, with 14 bases in between. Germline V gives CDR1 MGHRA, CDR2 YSYEKL. This CDR3 is 15 amino acids long. The CDR3 region is CASSQFGFDASPLHF. As DNA, the CDR3 is TGCGCCAGCAGCCAATTCGGTTTCGACGCTTCACCCCTCCACTTT.

The chain is built from TRBV19 and TRBJ2-7; the D gene is possibly TRBD2 (6 bases). V was pared by 11 bases and J by 2 bases, with 25 bases between. The CDR3 contains 16 residues. Germline values: CDR1 LNHDA, CDR2 SQIVND (reference sequence). This chain's CDR3 is CAVGRAGPEIAYEQYF. CDR3 in DNA: TGTGCCGTCGGCCGGGCGGGACCCGAGATCGCCTACGAGCAGTACTTC.

The CDR3 region has the DNA TGTGCCAGCAGCCCAGGGACAGGGGGCGCGATTCAGCCCCAGCATTTT. Its protein product is CASSPGTGGAIQPQHF. J is TRBJ1-5 and V is TRBV7-6, with 12 bases that match TRBD1. The CDR3 has 16 amino acids. The V segment lost 5 bases and the J segment 6 bases; nucleotides outside the gene matches: 8. From germline, CDR1 is SGHVS and CDR2 FNYEAQ.

The chain employs TRBV7-9 and TRBJ1-5, with TRBD1 matching 7 bases. Trimming cost V 1 base and J 2 bases; bases outside gene matches: 2. This CDR3 comprises 15 residues. Germline CDR1 reads SEHNR; CDR2 reads FQNEAQ (reference sequence). In DNA, the CDR3 is TGTGCCAGCAGCTTAGGGGGGACAGGCAATCAGCCCCAGCATTTT. Amino acids: CASSLGGTGNQPQHF.

The chain recombines TRBV27 with TRBJ2-7; D possibly uses TRBD1 or TRBD2 (6 bases each). Germline lookup yields CDR1 MNHEY and CDR2 SMNVEV (reference sequence). Trimming cost V 5 bases and J 2 bases, with 13 bases left between them. This CDR3 has 14 residues. The CDR3 nucleotides read TGTGCCAGCAGTCCTGCGGGGACAACCTACGAGCAGTACTTC. Translating it yields CASSPAGTTYEQYF.

This clone has a single count. The chain carries TRBV27 and TRBJ1-2; 8 bases line up with TRBD1. This CDR3 contains 14 residues. Trimming cost V 3 bases and J 8 bases; bases outside gene matches: 8. Germline loops: CDR1 MNHEY, CDR2 SMNVEV (reference sequence). Written as DNA, the CDR3 is TGTGCCAGCAGTTTGTTACAGGGGGGTTCGGGCTACACCTTC. It is translated as CASSLLQGGSGYTF.

The rearrangement links TRBV5-1 to TRBJ1-1; 7 bases align to TRBD1. The CDR3 is 15 residues long. V lost 3 bases, J lost 1 base, and 6 bases stayed unmatched. Per the germline V gene, CDR1 is SGHRS and CDR2 is YFSETQ. The CDR3 region has the DNA TGCGCCAGCAGCTACAGAGGACAGGCGAACACTGAAGCTTTCTTT. This translates into CASSYRGQANTEAFF.

The chain joins TRBV30 to TRBJ2-7; TRBD1 aligns across 7 bases. The ends lost 4 bases at V and 3 bases at J; junction bases unmatched: 6. CDR1 GTSNPN and CDR2 SVGIG come from the germline V gene (reference sequence). The CDR3 covers 13 residues. The CDR3 DNA sequence: TGTGCCTGGAAAAGGGACAGATACTACGAGCAGTACTTC. It encodes CAWKRDRYYEQYF.

This sequence joins TRBV28 and TRBJ1-2; possible D gene TRBD1, 5 bases. V shed 5 bases and J shed 4 bases, with 14 bases lying between them. This CDR3 region has 14 residues. CDR1 and CDR2 (germline): MDHEN, SYDVKM. The CDR3 spells CASSPSRDRYGYTF. CDR3 DNA sequence: TGTGCCAGCAGTCCATCGAGGGACCGCTATGGCTACACCTTC.

This chain connects TRBV19 to TRBJ2-2; D possibly corresponds to TRBD1 (6 bases). This CDR3 comprises 16 residues. CDR1 is LNHDA and CDR2 is SQIVND in the germline V gene (reference sequence). V gave up 1 base and J gave up 6 bases, with 15 bases separating them. CDR3 loop: CASSIGGTSIPGELFF. The DNA for the CDR3 is TGTGCCAGTAGTATAGGGGGGACAAGTATCCCCGGGGAGCTGTTTTTT.

This chain uses TRBV30 with TRBJ1-5, with 9 bases that match TRBD1. Trimming removed 2 bases from V and 6 bases from J; junction bases left unmatched: 8. Germline CDR1 GTSNPN, CDR2 SVGIG (reference sequence). The length of the CDR3 is 15 residues. Here the CDR3 DNA reads TGTGCCTGGAGTATGACCGGGACAGGGATTCAGCCCCAGCATTTT. It is translated as CAWSMTGTGIQPQHF.

The rearrangement joins TRBV5-6 to TRBJ1-1; D is unresolved. The germline V gene encodes CDR1 SGHDT and CDR2 YYEEEE. Trimming shortened V by 7 bases and J by 2 bases, and 15 bases separated the two germline ends. This CDR3 has 14 amino acids. CDR3 protein: CASALAGVNTEAFF. The CDR3 DNA reads as TGTGCCAGCGCCCTGGCGGGAGTAAACACTGAAGCTTTCTTT.

This chain joins TRBV24-1 and TRBJ1-5, with D unresolved. Germline values: CDR1 KGHDR, CDR2 SFDVKD. The V and J ends lost 4 bases and 7 bases respectively, with 4 bases between them. The CDR3 spans 11 residues. CDR3 loop: CATSDTQPQHF. DNA of the CDR3: TGTGCCACCAGTGACACCCAGCCCCAGCATTTT.

This chain connects TRBV11-2 to TRBJ1-6; TRBD1 matches at 10 bases. The CDR3 runs to 15 residues. Germline CDR1 SGHAT, CDR2 FQNNGV. J was trimmed by 9 bases and V by 5 bases; bases with no gene match: 7. For the CDR3, the DNA is TGTGCCAGCAGCGAGCCGACAGGGGGCACTTCACCCCTCCACTTT. This encodes CASSEPTGGTSPLHF.

The CDR3 DNA sequence: TGTGCCAGCAGCAGAAGGAATGACAGGGGGTGGGAGACCCAGTACTTC. This sequence encodes CASSRRNDRGWETQYF. V usage is TRBV21-1 and J usage is TRBJ2-5; TRBD1 is the table's D call and was not checked against the DNA. TRBV21-1 constitutes a pseudogene. The CDR3 sequence is 16 residues long.

The chain joins TRBV5-4 to TRBJ2-1; D may correspond to TRBD1 or TRBD2 (5 bases each). CDR3 size: 13 residues. The germline V gene has CDR1 SGHNT and CDR2 YYREEE (reference sequence). The V and J ends lost 5 bases and 9 bases respectively, with 15 bases between them. The CDR3 reads CASRRDPSGEQFF. Here the CDR3 DNA reads TGTGCCAGCAGAAGGGACCCTTCGGGTGAGCAGTTCTTC.

This clone has only one observation. This chain uses TRBV12-3 or TRBV12-4 with TRBJ1-1; tentatively, D is TRBD1 (5 bases). The CDR3 loop spans 13 amino acids. Trimming stripped 2 bases from V and 4 bases from J, with 8 bases between. CDR3 protein: CASSLRGATEAFF. In nucleotides, the CDR3 is TGTGCCAGCAGTTTACGGGGCGCCACTGAAGCTTTCTTT.

The V gene is TRBV18, the J gene TRBJ1-1; 11 bases are a match to TRBD1. Unmatched junction bases numbered 12, after V lost 3 bases and J lost 6 bases. The CDR3 loop spans 17 amino acids. CDR1 is KGHSH, CDR2 LQKENI, per germline. The CDR3 DNA reads as TGTGCCAGCTCACCCAGTCGGACAGGGGGCGCCGGGCCTGAAGCTTTCTTT. This sequence encodes CASSPSRTGGAGPEAFF.

V is TRBV4-3 and J is TRBJ1-4, with D unclear. The CDR3 extends over 17 amino acids. Per the germline V gene, CDR1 is LGHNA and CDR2 is YSLEER. Trimming removed 0 bases from V and 0 bases from J, with 11 bases in between. CDR3 sequence reads: CASSQEGPGATNEKLFF. In DNA form, the CDR3 reads TGCGCCAGCAGCCAAGAGGGCCCAGGAGCAACTAATGAAAAACTGTTTTTT.

The rearrangement links TRBV6-5 to TRBJ2-7; D assignment may be TRBD1 or TRBD2 (5 bases each). The germline CDR1 and CDR2 sequences are MNHEY and SVGAGI. This CDR3 comprises 14 residues. The V end lost 2 bases, the J end lost 6 bases, and 14 bases lay between the germline ends. The CDR3 DNA reads as TGTGCCAGCAGTTACAATTCTCGAGGGGCCGAGCAGTACTTC. This gives the protein CASSYNSRGAEQYF.

The V gene is TRBV18, the J gene TRBJ2-5, with a weak D call TRBD1 (6 bases). This CDR3 region has 14 residues. Trimming removed 4 bases at V and 5 bases at J, with 14 bases between. Germline CDR1 is KGHSH and CDR2 is LQKENI. The chain's CDR3 is CASSREQGWETQYF. In nucleotides, the CDR3 is TGTGCCAGCTCACGAGAACAGGGCTGGGAGACCCAGTACTTC.

This clone was seen only once. The rearrangement joins TRBV14 to TRBJ2-7; TRBD1 matches at 10 bases. The CDR3 is 15 residues long. Germline values: CDR1 SGHDN, CDR2 FVKESK. Trimming took 1 base from V and 6 from J; bases not matched to a gene: 6. The CDR3 protein is CASSQVRDRGREQYF. CDR3 DNA sequence: TGTGCCAGCAGCCAAGTCCGGGACAGGGGTCGCGAGCAGTACTTC.

The J gene is TRBJ2-1, the V gene TRBV9; D is unclear. The CDR3 has 16 amino acids. V was clipped by 2 bases and J by 3 bases, with 15 bases between them. Germline CDR1 SGDLS, CDR2 YYNGEE. This CDR3 reads CASSVDPSVGYNEQFF. The CDR3 bases are TGTGCCAGCAGCGTTGACCCGTCCGTAGGCTACAATGAGCAGTTCTTC.

The chain combines TRBV5-1 with TRBJ1-6; 7 bases line up with TRBD1. V shed 0 bases and J 6 bases; nucleotides not matched to a gene: 6. CDR3 length: 16 amino acids. From germline, CDR1 is SGHRS and CDR2 YFSETQ. The CDR3 is CASSLVRDSSNSPLHF. CDR3 bases: TGCGCCAGCAGCTTGGTCCGGGACAGCAGTAATTCACCCCTCCACTTT.

The gene calls are TRBV5-4 and TRBJ1-2; the match to TRBD1 covers 11 bases. Germline V CDR1 and CDR2: SGHNT, YYREEE (reference sequence). The CDR3 spans 15 residues. V lost 5 bases, J lost 3 bases, and 6 bases stayed unmatched. The CDR3 reads CASSPGTGGDYGYTF. The CDR3 nucleotides read TGTGCCAGCAGTCCCGGGACAGGGGGTGACTATGGCTACACCTTC.

This sequence joins TRBV19 and TRBJ1-1; D unresolved. CDR1 and CDR2 from the germline V gene are LNHDA and SQIVND (reference sequence). V was clipped by 9 bases and J by 1 base, with 9 bases between them. The CDR3 contains 12 residues. Here the CDR3 DNA reads TGTGCCAGCCTGCGGGGGAACACTGAAGCTTTCTTT. The encoded protein is CASLRGNTEAFF.

V usage is TRBV7-9 and J usage is TRBJ2-1; D is possibly TRBD1 (8 bases). The ends were cut back, 4 bases at V and 7 bases at J, with 17 bases in the middle. From germline, CDR1 is SEHNR and CDR2 FQNEAQ (reference sequence). CDR3 length: 15 amino acids. CDR3 residues: CASSSGQVGRNEQFF. DNA of the CDR3: TGTGCCAGCAGCTCGGGACAGGTCGGGAGGAATGAGCAGTTCTTC.

This chain links TRBV12-2 with TRBJ2-7. TRBV12-2 is designated a pseudogene. This CDR3 is built from 18 residues. CDR3 bases: TGTGCAAGTCGCTTAGGCCGTAAACTACCAGCAGGATATTACGAGCAGTACTTC. As protein: CASRLGRKLPAGYYEQYF.

V gene TRBV2 combines with J gene TRBJ1-3; a possible D gene is TRBD1 (5 bases). Trimming removed 3 bases at V and 0 bases at J, with 12 bases between. The CDR3 contains 16 residues. Germline-derived CDR1 and CDR2 are SNHLY and FYNNEI. CDR3 region: CASSELGRTSGNTIYF. Here the CDR3 DNA reads TGTGCCAGCAGTGAGTTGGGACGGACCTCTGGAAACACCATATATTTT.

The chain couples TRBV19 to TRBJ1-1; D unresolved. Deletions cut 3 bases from V and 3 bases from J, with 11 bases between. Germline V gene data show CDR1 as LNHDA and CDR2 as SQIVND (reference sequence). The CDR3 covers 14 residues. Written as DNA, the CDR3 is TGTGCCAGTAGTATCTTGTGGCGGGACACTGAAGCTTTCTTT. Amino acids: CASSILWRDTEAFF.

V is TRBV5-1 and J is TRBJ2-3; possibly TRBD2 for D (6 bases). The V gene's germline CDR1 is SGHRS and CDR2 YFSETQ. The CDR3 loop spans 14 amino acids. Trimming left V 0 bases short and J 5 bases short, with 10 bases between. CDR3 loop: CASSLGASEDTQYF. Written as DNA, the CDR3 is TGCGCCAGCAGCTTGGGGGCTAGCGAAGATACGCAGTATTTT.